These T cell receptor beta chains were read from a single sample in a study of T cells and Merkel cell carcinoma outcomes. Assay: immunoSEQ multiplex PCR; the TCRdb copy retains only in-frame clones and omits some. In the table there are about 3,000 clones, around 96% of which are singletons. Sequencing was performed on tumor tissue from Merkel cell carcinoma. These receptors came from a human donor with Merkel cell carcinoma. Each CDR3 is given with its conserved first and last residue. A D gene is named only where the DNA matches it firmly. Clone size, where shown, is once, few, many, or a class for clones that have expanded.

-,TRBV6-5,TRBJ2-7,TRBD1,CASSPGQGNYEQYF,TGTGCCAGCAGTCCAGGACAGGGGAACTACGAGCAGTACTTC
-,TRBV5-1,TRBJ2-5,TRBD2,CASSLGLAGGSILETQYF,TGCGCCAGCAGCTTGGGACTAGCGGGGGGCTCAATTCTGGAGACCCAGTACTTC
-,TRBV7-6,TRBJ2-1,TRBD1,CASSFTGAEQFF,TGTGCCAGCAGCTTTACAGGGGCTGAGCAGTTCTTC
-,TRBV9,TRBJ2-7,-,CASSGSGNEQYF,TGTGCCAGCAGCGGTTCGGGGAATGAGCAGTACTTC
-,TRBV14,TRBJ2-7,-,CASSLGGLAADEQYF,TGTGCCAGCAGCCTCGGCGGATTAGCGGCAGACGAGCAGTACTTC
-,TRBV4-1,TRBJ2-3,-,CASSQMGRRADTQYF,TGCGCCAGCAGCCAAATGGGGCGGAGAGCGGATACGCAGTATTTT
-,TRBV10-3,TRBJ2-2,TRBD1,CATTDGQGKVGELFF,TGTGCCACCACAGACGGACAGGGGAAAGTCGGGGAGCTGTTTTTT
-,TRBV5-4,TRBJ2-5,TRBD2,CASSVPGLQETQYF,TGTGCCAGCAGCGTTCCGGGACTACAAGAGACCCAGTACTTC
-,TRBV2,TRBJ1-3,-,CATLSGNIIYF,TGTGCCACCCTCAGTGGAAACATCATATATTTT
-,TRBV6-1,TRBJ1-5,-,CASTPGPGNQPQHF,TGTGCCAGCACCCCAGGTCCAGGGAACCAGCCCCAGCATTTT
-,TRBV5-4,TRBJ2-2,-,CASSFTLSPGFTGELFF,TGTGCCAGCTCTTTCACCTTATCACCGGGGTTCACCGGGGAGCTGTTTTTT
-,TRBV9,TRBJ1-2,-,CASRDNREDGYTF,TGTGCCAGCAGAGACAACAGGGAAGATGGCTACACCTTC
-,TRBV19,TRBJ1-4,-,CASTSTPAPRLNEKLFF,TGTGCCAGTACCTCAACCCCGGCGCCACGTCTTAATGAAAAACTGTTTTTT
few,TRBV27,TRBJ1-3,-,CASRPGTSHSGNTIYF,TGTGCCAGCAGGCCTGGGACGTCTCACTCTGGAAACACCATATATTTT
-,TRBV5-4,TRBJ2-1,-,CASSLDSKGGNEQFF,TGTGCCAGCAGCTTGGATTCTAAGGGAGGCAATGAGCAGTTCTTC
-,TRBV9,TRBJ2-3,-,CASSPGGFAQYF,TGTGCCAGCAGCCCAGGGGGGTTCGCGCAGTATTTT
-,TRBV29-1,TRBJ1-2,-,CSVVDSYGYTF,TGCAGCGTGGTGGACTCTTATGGCTACACCTTC
-,TRBV7-2,TRBJ1-5,-,CASSLVGNNQPQHF,TGTGCCAGCAGCTTAGTTGGGAACAATCAGCCCCAGCATTTT
-,TRBV5-6,TRBJ2-5,TRBD2,CASSLESSGGRLRETQYF,TGTGCCAGCAGCTTGGAATCTAGCGGGGGCCGGTTGAGGGAGACCCAGTACTTC
-,TRBV5-5,TRBJ2-3,TRBD2,CASSLALAGTDTQYF,TGTGCCAGCAGCTTGGCACTAGCGGGCACAGATACGCAGTATTTT
once,TRBV2,TRBJ2-7,-,CASSDAEEQYF,TGTGCCAGCAGTGACGCGGAAGAGCAGTATTTC
-,TRBV7-2,TRBJ1-2,-,CASSLGNYGYTF,TGTGCCAGCAGCTTGGGGAACTATGGCTACACCTTC
-,TRBV9,TRBJ2-7,TRBD1,CASSASGQGEGGQYF,TGTGCCAGCAGCGCCTCGGGACAGGGAGAGGGGGGGCAGTACTTC
-,TRBV9,TRBJ2-7,TRBD2,CASSSRDYSSEQYF,TGTGCCAGCAGCAGCCGGGACTACTCCTCGGAGCAGTACTTC
once,TRBV5-6,TRBJ2-2,TRBD1,CASSLAGQANTGELFF,TGTGCCAGCAGCTTGGCGGGACAGGCAAACACCGGGGAGCTGTTTTTT
-,TRBV21-1,TRBJ1-1,-,CASSHPSGVTEAFF,TGTGCCAGCAGCCACCCTTCGGGGGTGACTGAAGCTTTCTTT
-,TRBV5-4,TRBJ1-1,TRBD1,CASSLDRGNTEAFF,TGTGCCAGCAGCTTGGACAGGGGGAACACTGAAGCTTTCTTT
-,TRBV29-1,TRBJ2-6,-,CSVGAGTGANVLTF,TGCAGCGTTGGGGCGGGCACTGGGGCCAACGTCCTGACTTTC
-,TRBV11-3,TRBJ2-1,TRBD1,CASSPGQGAYNEQFF,TGTGCCAGCAGCCCAGGACAGGGCGCCTACAATGAGCAGTTCTTC
-,TRBV7-9,TRBJ2-4,-,CASSYQNIQYF,TGTGCCAGCAGCTACCAAAACATTCAGTACTTC
-,TRBV7-9,TRBJ2-7,-,CASSLVGGLYEQYF,TGTGCCAGCAGCTTAGTCGGGGGTCTCTACGAGCAGTACTTC
-,TRBV5-5,TRBJ1-1,TRBD1,CASSARQGATEAFF,TGTGCCAGCAGCGCCCGGCAGGGGGCAACTGAAGCTTTCTTT
-,TRBV5-1,TRBJ2-2,TRBD2,CASSSAASGTGELFF,TGCGCCAGCTCTTCGGCGGCTAGCGGGACCGGGGAGCTGTTTTTT
-,TRBV7-2,TRBJ1-1,-,CASSLGRVSGEAFF,TGTGCCAGCAGCTTGGGGCGTGTTAGTGGTGAAGCTTTCTTT
-,TRBV5-6,TRBJ1-1,-,CASSFGTGNTEAFF,TGTGCCAGCAGCTTCGGGACCGGGAACACTGAAGCTTTCTTT
-,TRBV6-5,TRBJ1-1,-,CASSYSNRVNTEAFF,TGTGCCAGCAGTTACTCGAATCGGGTGAACACTGAAGCTTTCTTT
-,TRBV29-1,TRBJ1-2,TRBD1,CSVYQGGTTGSGYTF,TGCAGCGTTTACCAGGGGGGCACGACAGGGAGTGGCTACACCTTC
-,TRBV4-2,TRBJ1-1,-,CASSQGGVFTEAFF,TGTGCCAGCAGCCAAGGGGGCGTATTTACTGAAGCTTTCTTT
-,TRBV27,TRBJ1-6,-,CATSGTGTSPLHF,TGTGCCACCAGTGGGACTGGGACTTCACCCCTCCACTTT
once,TRBV9,TRBJ1-1,-,CASSREAGLNTEAFF,TGTGCCAGCAGCAGGGAGGCAGGCTTGAACACTGAAGCTTTCTTT
-,TRBV19,TRBJ1-2,-,CASRGPLYGYTF,TGTGCCAGTCGCGGGCCGTTATATGGCTACACCTTC
few,TRBV19,TRBJ1-5,-,CASTPAGRGSQPQHF,TGTGCCAGTACCCCCGCGGGCAGGGGAAGTCAGCCCCAGCATTTT
-,TRBV11-2,TRBJ2-2,-,CASSLSGRPTNTGELFF,TGTGCCAGCAGCTTATCGGGCAGGCCTACGAACACCGGGGAGCTGTTTTTT
-,TRBV2,TRBJ1-1,-,CASRKSGVGNTEAFF,TGTGCCAGCAGAAAATCAGGGGTAGGGAACACTGAAGCTTTCTTT
-,TRBV7-6,TRBJ1-3,TRBD1,CASSHRGSGNTIYF,TGTGCCAGCAGCCACAGGGGTTCTGGAAACACCATATATTTT